The source of this T cell receptor (beta chain) is a study of T cell responses to AZD1222 COVID-19 vaccine. Study information: Second-dose timings of about 4 or about 12 weeks were pooled. Study-level findings and limits: Only a handful of AZD1222 recipients, more than 5 in all, had baseline seropositivity. Close to half of spike-specific TCRs reportedly recognize unmutated variant regions. Rises in breadth and depth of Spike-specific TCRs came after two AZD1222 doses.

Profiling relied on immunoSEQ multiplex PCR, and the TCRdb table lists in-frame clones only, not all of them. The sample shows 99,000 or so clones, around nine tenths of them seen only once. Turning to this clone: The antigen is unknown.

Sequencing was performed on peripheral blood, taken on day 0 of AZD1222 vaccination. The clonotype originates from an adult in good health.

CDR3 nucleotide sequence: TGTGCCAGCAGCGTCGTGAGGGTTAGGTATGGCTACACCTTC. It translates to CASSVVRVRYGYTF. The chain recombines TRBV9 with TRBJ1-2; D gene uncertain. The V and J ends lost 2 bases and 5 bases respectively, with 13 bases between them. Germline assignment: CDR1 SGDLS and CDR2 YYNGEE. CDR3 length: 14 amino acids.